This is a list of T cell receptor beta chains from one sample in a study of blood T cell repertoires in COVID-19. Generated by immunoSEQ multiplex PCR, the TCRdb table keeps only in-frame clones and is missing some. In the table there are 30,000 or so clones, roughly 65% of which are singletons. Sequenced: peripheral blood. The receptors originated from a human donor in a cohort sampled during active COVID-19. CDR3s leave out the opening cysteine and the closing phenylalanine or tryptophan. The D gene is left open where the match is weak.

V	D	CDR3
TRBV2	-	ASSERGSTGGELF
TRBV28	TRBD1	ASSLWRDRLYNSPLH
TRBV24-1	-	ATSVEGGTDTQY
TRBV11-3	-	ASSLGFSGEETQY
TRBV5-5	TRBD2	ASSFFAGGYNEQF
TRBV7-3	TRBD2	ASSLTASGSTDTQY
TRBV4-2	TRBD2	ASSQGSGGAGADTQY
TRBV30	-	AWSVLRGYGYT
TRBV6-8	-	ASSCLPKTGYGYT
TRBV5-1	-	ASSLGLTRTDTQY
TRBV24-1	-	ATSDCTMGQGYYGYT
TRBV24-1	TRBD1	ATSDYYTGANTGELF
TRBV2	-	ASTRVNTEAF
TRBV7-8	-	ASSLVSRVRNTGELF
TRBV11-2	TRBD1	ASYAGTGDVTDTQY
TRBV29-1	-	SVEDSGLRETQY
TRBV10-3	TRBD2	ASHGTSEETQY
TRBV5-8	TRBD1	ASSRQGRFALNYGYT
TRBV14	TRBD2	ASSHPGLADNEQF
TRBV7-6	-	ASSLAGLETQY
TRBV5-4	-	ASSLGVREPLNEKLF
TRBV19	TRBD2	ASMGLAGRYQETQY
TRBV10-3	-	AISEGVGTGGTQY
TRBV19	TRBD1	ATGQGKLSYEQY
TRBV29-1	-	SGSRAGEQY
TRBV4-2	TRBD1	ASSPDRDRGHNEQF
TRBV7-9	TRBD1	ASSPDPGGAGNYGYT
TRBV11-2	TRBD2	ASSSLLGTSGTNTGELF
TRBV19	TRBD1	ASSALGQGSYEQY
TRBV6-6	-	ASSPRTLSYEQY
TRBV5-6	-	ASTARGRGTGELF
TRBV4-2	-	ASSPLGGGLWRETQY
TRBV6-6	-	ASSYRAGEKLF
TRBV6-2/TRBV6-3	TRBD2	ASSYGLAGGQETQY
TRBV3-1/TRBV3-2	-	ASSQVGGDYGYT
TRBV18	-	ASSPGPGKDHEQY
TRBV15	-	ATSRAVYGNTIY
TRBV4-2	-	ASSQETGAPYEQY
TRBV27	TRBD1	ASSTGQGATRY
TRBV12-3/TRBV12-4	TRBD1	ASRGDSNSPLH
TRBV5-1	TRBD1	ASSVTDRDPYGYT
TRBV19	TRBD1	ASSLQGARGTEAF
TRBV3-1/TRBV3-2	-	ASSQEPPAGNQPQH
TRBV7-2	-	ASSLGQITEAF
TRBV6-1	-	ASSEYIRVEIDTQY
TRBV4-1	TRBD1	ASSSGQGNEQY